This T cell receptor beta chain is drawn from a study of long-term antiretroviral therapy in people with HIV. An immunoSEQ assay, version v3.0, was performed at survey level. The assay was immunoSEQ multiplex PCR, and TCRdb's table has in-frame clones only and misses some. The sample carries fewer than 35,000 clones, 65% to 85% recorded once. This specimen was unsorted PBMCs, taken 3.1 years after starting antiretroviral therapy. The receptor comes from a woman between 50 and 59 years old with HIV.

The CDR3 here is CASSFNGGATDTQYF. Written as DNA, the CDR3 is TGCGCCAGCAGCTTTAACGGGGGAGCCACAGATACGCAGTATTTT. The rearrangement uses TRBV5-1 and TRBJ2-3; the D gene is possibly TRBD2 (6 bases). The V gene lost 2 bases and the J gene lost 2 bases, with 12 bases spanning the gap. The CDR3 length is 15 residues. Germline assignment: CDR1 SGHRS and CDR2 YFSETQ.